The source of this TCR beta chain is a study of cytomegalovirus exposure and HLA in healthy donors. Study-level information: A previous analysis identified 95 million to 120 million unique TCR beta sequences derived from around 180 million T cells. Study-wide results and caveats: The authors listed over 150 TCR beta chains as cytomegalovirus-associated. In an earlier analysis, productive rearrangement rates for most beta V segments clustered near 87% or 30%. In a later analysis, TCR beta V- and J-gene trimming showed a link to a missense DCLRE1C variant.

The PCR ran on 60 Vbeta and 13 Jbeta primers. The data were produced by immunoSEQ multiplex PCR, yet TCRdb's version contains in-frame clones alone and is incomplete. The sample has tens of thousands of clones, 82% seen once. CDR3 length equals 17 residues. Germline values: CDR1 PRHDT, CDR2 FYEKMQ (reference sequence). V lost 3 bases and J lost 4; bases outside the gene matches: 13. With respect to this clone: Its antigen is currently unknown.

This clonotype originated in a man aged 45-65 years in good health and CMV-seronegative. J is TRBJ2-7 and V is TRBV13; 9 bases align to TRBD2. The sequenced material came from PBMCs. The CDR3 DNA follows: TGTGCCAGCAGCTTCGGACTAGCGCGTGAACTCACGTACGAGCAGTACTTC. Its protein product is CASSFGLARELTYEQYF.